The rows below give T cell receptor beta chains drawn from one sample of a study of hypomethylating agent response in myelodysplastic syndrome. TCRdb's copy holds only in-frame clones and misses some; the assay was immunoSEQ multiplex PCR. The sample consists of some 3,700 clones, more than 85% of them appearing once. This sample comprised bone marrow, obtained before or after starting hypomethylating agent treatment for myelodysplastic syndrome (not recorded which). These receptors were obtained from a human donor with myelodysplastic syndrome. Both conserved end residues are part of each CDR3. Fields, in order: D gene, CDR3 length, V gene, J gene, clone size, CDR3 protein, CDR3 DNA. A D gene is named only where the DNA matches it firmly. A clone size is listed for some rows: how often the clone was seen (once, few, many), or a class if it is expanded.

d_gene: NA
len: 15
v_gene: TRBV7-2
j_gene: TRBJ1-5
abundance: NA
CDR3aa: CASSGGTGGGQPQHF
CDR3nt: TGTGCCAGCAGTGGTGGCACCGGGGGGGGACAGCCCCAGCATTTT

d_gene: NA
len: 13
v_gene: TRBV28
j_gene: TRBJ2-2
abundance: NA
CDR3aa: CASRPPMGGELFF
CDR3nt: TGTGCCAGCAGGCCTCCTATGGGCGGGGAGCTGTTTTTT

d_gene: NA
len: 13
v_gene: TRBV5-6
j_gene: TRBJ2-7
abundance: NA
CDR3aa: CASSLTGPYEQYF
CDR3nt: TGTGCCAGCAGCTTGACAGGCCCCTACGAGCAGTACTTC

d_gene: NA
len: 14
v_gene: TRBV18
j_gene: TRBJ1-5
abundance: NA
CDR3aa: CASSPTGVGQPQHF
CDR3nt: TGTGCCAGCTCACCAACGGGGGTCGGTCAGCCCCAGCATTTT

d_gene: NA
len: 13
v_gene: TRBV9
j_gene: TRBJ2-5
abundance: NA
CDR3aa: CASAQGVSETQYF
CDR3nt: TGTGCCAGCGCGCAGGGTGTGTCAGAGACCCAGTACTTC

d_gene: NA
len: 14
v_gene: TRBV7-2
j_gene: TRBJ1-4
abundance: NA
CDR3aa: CASGEQGYNEKLFF
CDR3nt: TGTGCCAGCGGCGAGCAGGGCTACAATGAAAAACTGTTTTTT

d_gene: TRBD2
len: 16
v_gene: TRBV7-2
j_gene: TRBJ2-3
abundance: NA
CDR3aa: CASSFGLAGVGDTQYF
CDR3nt: TGTGCCAGCAGCTTTGGACTAGCGGGAGTAGGGGATACGCAGTATTTT

d_gene: NA
len: 13
v_gene: TRBV7-3
j_gene: TRBJ2-7
abundance: NA
CDR3aa: CASSRDRGYEQYF
CDR3nt: TGTGCCAGCAGTCGAGATCGGGGCTACGAGCAGTACTTC

d_gene: NA
len: 15
v_gene: TRBV1
j_gene: TRBJ1-2
abundance: NA
CDR3aa: CTSSQGRGQSYGYTF
CDR3nt: TGCACCAGCAGCCAAGGCAGGGGACAGAGCTATGGCTACACCTTC

d_gene: NA
len: 15
v_gene: TRBV5-1
j_gene: TRBJ2-3
abundance: once
CDR3aa: CASSWAGAGTDTQYF
CDR3nt: TGCGCCAGCAGCTGGGCAGGGGCGGGCACAGATACGCAGTATTTT